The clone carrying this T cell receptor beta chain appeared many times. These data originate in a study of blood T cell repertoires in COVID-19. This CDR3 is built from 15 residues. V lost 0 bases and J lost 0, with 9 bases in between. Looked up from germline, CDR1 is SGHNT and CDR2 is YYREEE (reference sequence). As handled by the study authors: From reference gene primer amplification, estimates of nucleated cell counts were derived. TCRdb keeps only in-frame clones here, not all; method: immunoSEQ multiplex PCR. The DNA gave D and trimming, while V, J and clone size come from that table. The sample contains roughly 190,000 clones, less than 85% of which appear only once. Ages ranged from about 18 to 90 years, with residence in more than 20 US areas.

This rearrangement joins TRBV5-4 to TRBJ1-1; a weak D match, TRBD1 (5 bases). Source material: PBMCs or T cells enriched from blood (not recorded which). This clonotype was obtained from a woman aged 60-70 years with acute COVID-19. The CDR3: CASSLVGGLNTEAFF. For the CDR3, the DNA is TGTGCCAGCAGCTTGGTCGGGGGGTTGAACACTGAAGCTTTCTTT.